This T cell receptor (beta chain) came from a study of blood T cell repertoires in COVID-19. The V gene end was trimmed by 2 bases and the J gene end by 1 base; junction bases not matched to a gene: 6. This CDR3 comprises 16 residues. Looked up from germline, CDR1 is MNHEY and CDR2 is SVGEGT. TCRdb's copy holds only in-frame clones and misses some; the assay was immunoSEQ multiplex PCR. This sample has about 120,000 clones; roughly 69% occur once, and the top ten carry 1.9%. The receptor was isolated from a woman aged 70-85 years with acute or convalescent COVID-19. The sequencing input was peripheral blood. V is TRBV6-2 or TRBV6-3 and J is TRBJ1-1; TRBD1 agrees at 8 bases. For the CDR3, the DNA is TGTGCCAGCAGTTACCTCTTTGGACAGGGGAACACTGAAGCTTTCTTT. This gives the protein CASSYLFGQGNTEAFF.